The clone carrying this TCR beta chain has a handful of counts. Its target is not known. The data originate from a study of naive and memory T cell subsets. Germline V CDR1 and CDR2: MNHEY, SVGAGI. The CDR3 length is 14 residues. V was pared by 8 bases and J by 5 bases, with 18 bases between. Findings of the study overall: Clonotypes here are unpaired alpha or beta chain sequences.

Two oligonucleotides, mixed equimolar, formed the beta constant-region primer covering TRBC1 and TRBC2. The ligated cDNA underwent four PCR rounds using SP2 and nested alpha and beta constant-region primers. A single record per CDR3 protein comes from TCRdb applying MiXCR to the UMI-ligation and nested PCR reads. The sample lists about 82,000 distinct CDR3 sequences, roughly 9.3% seen once, with less than 1.5% in the top ten. The sequence was obtained from a human donor in good health. Sequencing was performed on naive CD8+ T cells from blood. The J gene is TRBJ1-1, the V gene TRBV6-5; TRBD1 might be the D (6 bases). DNA for the CDR3: TGTGCCAGCGGATCAAGCGGAGGGGGGACTGAAGCTTTCTTT. Translated: CASGSSGGGTEAFF.